This T cell receptor (beta chain) stems from a study of T cells in narcolepsy. Profiling relied on immunoSEQ multiplex PCR, and the TCRdb table lists in-frame clones only, not all of them. The repertoire holds roughly 20,000 clones, 70% to 90% seen once, with under 0.8% in the top ten. CDR1 is GTSNPN, CDR2 SVGIG, per germline (reference sequence). This CDR3 is built from 13 residues. Germline trimming cut 1 base from V and 8 bases from J; bases unmatched to any gene: 4. J is TRBJ1-4 and V is TRBV30; 7 bases agree with TRBD1. Sequencing was carried out using memory (CD45RA-) CD4+ T cells from blood. This receptor was identified in a human donor in good health. The CDR3, as DNA: TGTGCCTGGAGTGGACAGGGAACCGAAAAACTGTTTTTT. The encoded protein is CAWSGQGTEKLFF.